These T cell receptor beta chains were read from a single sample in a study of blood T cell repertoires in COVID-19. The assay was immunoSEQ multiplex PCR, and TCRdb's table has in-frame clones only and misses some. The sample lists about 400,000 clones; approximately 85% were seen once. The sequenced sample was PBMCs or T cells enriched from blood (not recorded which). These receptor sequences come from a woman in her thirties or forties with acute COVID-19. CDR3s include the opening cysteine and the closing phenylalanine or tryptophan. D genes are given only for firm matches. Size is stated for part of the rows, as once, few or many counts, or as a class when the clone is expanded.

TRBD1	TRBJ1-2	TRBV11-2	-	TGTGCCAGCAGCCCAAACCGGGACAGATTTTATGGCTACACCTTC	CASSPNRDRFYGYTF
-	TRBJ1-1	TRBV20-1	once	TGCAGTGCTAGTCCTTACACTGAAGCTTTCTTT	CSASPYTEAFF
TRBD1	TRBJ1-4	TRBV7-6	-	TGTGCCAGCAGCTCCGCAAGGGGGCCAAATGAAAAACTGTTTTTT	CASSSARGPNEKLFF
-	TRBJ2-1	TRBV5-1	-	TGCGCCAGCAGCTTACAGGGCGGATCAGGCAATGAGCAGTTCTTC	CASSLQGGSGNEQFF
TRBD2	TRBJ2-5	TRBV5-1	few	TGCGCCAGCAGCGTTAGCGGGGGACAAGAGACCCAGTACTTC	CASSVSGGQETQYF
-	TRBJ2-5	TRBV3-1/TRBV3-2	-	TGTGCCAGCAGAGAGGGGGGGGGCCCAGAGACCCAGTACTTC	CASREGGGPETQYF
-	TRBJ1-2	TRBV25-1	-	TGTGCCAGCAGTGGGAGCCTCTATGGCTACACCTTC	CASSGSLYGYTF
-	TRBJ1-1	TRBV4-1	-	TGCGCCAGCAGCCAAGCGTTTCCCAGGAACACTGAAGCTTTCTTT	CASSQAFPRNTEAFF
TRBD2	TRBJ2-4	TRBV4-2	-	TGTGCCAGCCGACCCGGGGGAGGGGCCAAAAACATTCAGTACTTC	CASRPGGGAKNIQYF
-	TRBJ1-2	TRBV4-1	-	TGCGCCAGCAGCCAAGCCCAGATTAACTATGGCTACACCTTC	CASSQAQINYGYTF
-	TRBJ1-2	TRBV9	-	TGTGCCAGCAGCGGAGAAGTTCGGGTCAGCCTTAACTATGGCTACACCTTC	CASSGEVRVSLNYGYTF